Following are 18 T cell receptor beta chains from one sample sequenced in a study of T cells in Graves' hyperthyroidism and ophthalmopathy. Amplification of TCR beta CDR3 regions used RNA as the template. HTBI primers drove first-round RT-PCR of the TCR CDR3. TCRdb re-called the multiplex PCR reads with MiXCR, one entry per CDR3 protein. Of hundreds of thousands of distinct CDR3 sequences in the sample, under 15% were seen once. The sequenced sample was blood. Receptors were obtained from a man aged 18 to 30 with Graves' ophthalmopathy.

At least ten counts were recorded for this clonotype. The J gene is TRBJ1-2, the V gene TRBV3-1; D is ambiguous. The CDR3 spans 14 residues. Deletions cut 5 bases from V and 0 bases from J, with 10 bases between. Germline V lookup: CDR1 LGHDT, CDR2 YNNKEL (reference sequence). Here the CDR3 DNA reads TGTGCCAGCAGCTGGACGGCAGCTAACTATGGCTACACCTTC. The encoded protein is CASSWTAANYGYTF.

CDR3 DNA: TGTGCCAGCAGCTCTGGGACAGGGGGTTCCCAAGAGACCCAGTACTTC. It yields the protein CASSSGTGGSQETQYF. V gene TRBV7-9 combines with J gene TRBJ2-5; 11 bases fit TRBD1. The CDR3 loop spans 16 amino acids. V was pared by 4 bases and J by 1 base, with 5 bases of the junction left unmatched. Germline V gene data show CDR1 as SEHNR and CDR2 as FQNEAQ (reference sequence).

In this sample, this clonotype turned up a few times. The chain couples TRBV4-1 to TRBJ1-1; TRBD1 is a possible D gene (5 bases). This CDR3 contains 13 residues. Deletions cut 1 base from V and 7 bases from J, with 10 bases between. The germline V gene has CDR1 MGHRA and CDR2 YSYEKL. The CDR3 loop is CASSQVFGHEAFF. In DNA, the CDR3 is TGCGCCAGCAGCCAAGTTTTTGGACATGAAGCTTTCTTT.

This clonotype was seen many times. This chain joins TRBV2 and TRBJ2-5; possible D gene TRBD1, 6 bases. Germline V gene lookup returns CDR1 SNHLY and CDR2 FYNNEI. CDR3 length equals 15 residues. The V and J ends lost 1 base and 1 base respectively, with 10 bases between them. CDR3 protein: CASSEGQGTQETQYF. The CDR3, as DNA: TGTGCCAGCAGTGAAGGTCAGGGGACCCAAGAGACCCAGTACTTC.

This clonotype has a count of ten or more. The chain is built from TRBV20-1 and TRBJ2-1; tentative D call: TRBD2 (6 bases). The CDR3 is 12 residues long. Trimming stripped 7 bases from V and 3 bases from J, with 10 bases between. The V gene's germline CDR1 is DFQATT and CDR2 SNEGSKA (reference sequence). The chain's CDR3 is CSVTDYYNEQFF. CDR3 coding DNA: TGCAGTGTTACGGACTACTACAATGAGCAGTTCTTC.

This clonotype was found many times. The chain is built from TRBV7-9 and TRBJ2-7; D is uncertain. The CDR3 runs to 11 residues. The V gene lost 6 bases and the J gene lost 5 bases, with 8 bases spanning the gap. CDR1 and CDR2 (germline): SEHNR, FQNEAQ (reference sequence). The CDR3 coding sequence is TGTGCCAGCAGTTTCGGAGACGAGCAGTACTTC. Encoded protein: CASSFGDEQYF.

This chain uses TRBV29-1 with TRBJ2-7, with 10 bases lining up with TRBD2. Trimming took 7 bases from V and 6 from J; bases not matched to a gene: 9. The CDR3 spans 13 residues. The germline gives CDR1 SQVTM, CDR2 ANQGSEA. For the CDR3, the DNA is TGCAGCGCCGAGGGACTAGCGACGACCGAGCAGTACTTC. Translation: CSAEGLATTEQYF.

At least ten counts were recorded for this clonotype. The CDR3, as DNA: TGTGCCAGCAGTTTCAACAGGGATGAGACCCAGTACTTC. Translation gives CASSFNRDETQYF. V and J are TRBV6-1 and TRBJ2-5, with a possible D match to TRBD1 (6 bases). Germline V CDR1 and CDR2: MNHNS, SASEGT. The CDR3 extends over 13 amino acids. The V and J ends lost 5 bases and 5 bases respectively, with 12 bases between them.

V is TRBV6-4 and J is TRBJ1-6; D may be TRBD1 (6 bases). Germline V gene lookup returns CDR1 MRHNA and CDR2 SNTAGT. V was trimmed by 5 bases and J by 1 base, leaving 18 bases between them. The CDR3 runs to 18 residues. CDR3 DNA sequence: TGTGCCAGCAGTACCCCGGGACACTTTTTATCCTATAATTCACCCCTCCACTTT. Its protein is CASSTPGHFLSYNSPLHF.

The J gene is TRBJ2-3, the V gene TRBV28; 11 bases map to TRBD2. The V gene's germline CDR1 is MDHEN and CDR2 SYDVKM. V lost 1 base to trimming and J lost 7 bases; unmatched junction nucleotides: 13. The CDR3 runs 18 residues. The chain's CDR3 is CASSLSSSGGALTHTQYF. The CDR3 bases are TGTGCCAGCAGTTTATCTAGTAGCGGGGGGGCCCTCACCCATACGCAGTATTTT.

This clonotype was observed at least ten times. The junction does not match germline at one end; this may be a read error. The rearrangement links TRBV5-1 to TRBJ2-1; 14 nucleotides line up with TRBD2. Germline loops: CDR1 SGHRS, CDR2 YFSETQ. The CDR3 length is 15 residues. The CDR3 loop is CASSLGLAGVNEQFF. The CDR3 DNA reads TGTGCCAGCAGCTTGGGACTAGCGGGGGTTAATGAGCAGTTCTTC.

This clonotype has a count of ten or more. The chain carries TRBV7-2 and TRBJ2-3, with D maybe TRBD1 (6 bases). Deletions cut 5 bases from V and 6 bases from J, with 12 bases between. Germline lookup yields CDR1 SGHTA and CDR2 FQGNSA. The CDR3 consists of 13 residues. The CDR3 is CASSQGTMDTQYF. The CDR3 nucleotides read TGTGCCAGCAGCCAGGGGACGATGGATACGCAGTATTTT.

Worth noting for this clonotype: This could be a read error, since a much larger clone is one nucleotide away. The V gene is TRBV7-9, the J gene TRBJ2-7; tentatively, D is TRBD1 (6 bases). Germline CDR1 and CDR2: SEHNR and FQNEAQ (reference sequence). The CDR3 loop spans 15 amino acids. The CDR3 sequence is CVSSSYGTPSYEQYF. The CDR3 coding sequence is TGTGTCAGCAGCTCATATGGGACACCTTCTTACGAGCAGTACTTC.

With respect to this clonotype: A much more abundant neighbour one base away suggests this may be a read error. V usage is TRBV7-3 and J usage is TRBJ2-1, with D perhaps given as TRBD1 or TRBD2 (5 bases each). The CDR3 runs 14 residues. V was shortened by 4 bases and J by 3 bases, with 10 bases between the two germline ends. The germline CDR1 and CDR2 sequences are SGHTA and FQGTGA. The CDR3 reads CASSSRDGYNEQFF. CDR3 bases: TGTGCCAGCAGCTCCCGGGACGGCTACAATGAGCAGTTCTTC.

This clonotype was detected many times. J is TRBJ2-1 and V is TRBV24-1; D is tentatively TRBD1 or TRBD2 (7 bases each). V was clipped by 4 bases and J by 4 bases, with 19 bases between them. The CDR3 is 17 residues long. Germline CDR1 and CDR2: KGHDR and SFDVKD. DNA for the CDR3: TGTGCCACCAGTGAGCCACAGGGGAGGGGGATTTACAATGAGCAGTTCTTC. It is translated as CATSEPQGRGIYNEQFF.

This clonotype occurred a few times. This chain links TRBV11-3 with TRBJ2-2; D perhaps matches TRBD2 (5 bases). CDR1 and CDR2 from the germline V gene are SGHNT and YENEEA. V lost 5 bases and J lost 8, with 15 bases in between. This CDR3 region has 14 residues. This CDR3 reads CASSPLATGGELFF. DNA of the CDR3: TGTGCCAGCAGCCCCCTAGCAACGGGGGGGGAGCTGTTTTTT.

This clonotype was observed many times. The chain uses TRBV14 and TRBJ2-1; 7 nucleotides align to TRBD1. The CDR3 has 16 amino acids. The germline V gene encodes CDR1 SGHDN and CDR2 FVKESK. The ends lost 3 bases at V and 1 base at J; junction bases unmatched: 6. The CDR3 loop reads CASSHPGTASYNEQFF. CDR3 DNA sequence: TGTGCCAGCAGCCATCCCGGGACAGCTTCCTACAATGAGCAGTTCTTC.

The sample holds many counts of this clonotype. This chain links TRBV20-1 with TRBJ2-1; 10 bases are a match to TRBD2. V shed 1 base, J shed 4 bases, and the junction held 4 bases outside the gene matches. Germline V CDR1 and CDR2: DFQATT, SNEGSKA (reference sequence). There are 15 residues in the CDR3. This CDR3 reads CSARGSGRGYNEQFF. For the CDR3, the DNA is TGCAGTGCTAGAGGAAGCGGGAGGGGTTACAATGAGCAGTTCTTC.